Below are 15 T cell receptor beta chains sequenced from a single sample in a study of molecular identifiers for immune sequencing clone quantification. MiXCR, run by TCRdb on the PCR reads, gives a single entry per CDR3 protein. The sample has some 680,000 distinct CDR3 sequences, about 25% seen once. Material: naive CD8+ T cells from blood, with Jurkat cell RNA spiked in. Subset of the sample: FACS-sorted CD8+CD4-CCR7+CD45RA+ naive T cells. The receptors were sampled from a human donor in good health. Some libraries in this study had Jurkat cell RNA spiked in.

This clonotype was counted a few times. The chain combines TRBV19 with TRBJ2-7; TRBD1 is a possible D gene (6 bases). The CDR3 has 15 residues. Germline assignment: CDR1 LNHDA and CDR2 SQIVND (reference sequence). V was pared by 0 bases and J by 4 bases, with 13 bases between. The CDR3 loop is CASSIDLSDRYEQYF. As DNA, the CDR3 is TGTGCCAGTAGTATAGATCTATCGGACAGATACGAGCAGTACTTC. Full variable domain (missing parts from reference TRBV19 and TRBJ2-7): DGGITQSPKYLFRKEGQNVTLSCEQNLNHDAMYWYRQDPGQGLRLIYYSQIVNDFQKGDIAEGYSVSREKKESFPLTVTSAQKNPTAFYLCASSIDLSDRYEQYFGPGTRLTVT.

This clonotype has a handful of counts. This rearrangement joins TRBV11-2 to TRBJ2-3; D is perhaps TRBD1 (5 bases). V lost 4 bases to trimming and J lost 4 bases, with 18 bases between them. Germline V gene lookup returns CDR1 SGHAT and CDR2 FQNNGV. This CDR3 is built from 16 residues. The CDR3 bases are TGTGCCAGCAGCTCGTGGACCGACAGAATCCCAGATACGCAGTATTTT. It codes for CASSSWTDRIPDTQYF.

This clonotype turned up a few times. This rearrangement joins TRBV19 to TRBJ2-2; 13 nucleotides align to TRBD2. Trimming took 8 bases from V and 7 from J; bases not matched to a gene: 10. CDR1 and CDR2 from the germline V gene are LNHDA and SQIVND (reference sequence). The CDR3 has 16 residues. The CDR3 DNA is TGTGCCAGTTTCGGACTAGCGGGGGCGCGGGGCGGGGAGCTGTTTTTT. Residues: CASFGLAGARGGELFF.

Points on this clonotype: A much more abundant neighbour one base away suggests this may be a read error. The chain employs TRBV4-1 and TRBJ2-3; D unresolved. This CDR3 has 16 residues. Looked up from germline, CDR1 is MGHRA and CDR2 is YSYEKL. CDR3 in amino acids: CANSQGNTLGADTQYF. CDR3 coding DNA: TGCGCCAACAGCCAAGGGAATACCTTAGGCGCAGATACGCAGTATTTT.

At least ten counts were recorded for this clonotype. The chain's CDR3 is CAWSVVYEQFF. Here the CDR3 DNA reads TGTGCCTGGAGTGTGGTCTATGAGCAGTTCTTC. The chain combines TRBV30 with TRBJ2-1; D remains unclear. Germline assignment: CDR1 GTSNPN and CDR2 SVGIG (reference sequence). CDR3 length: 11 residues. The V and J ends lost 0 bases and 8 bases respectively, with 5 bases between them.

V usage is TRBV12-3 or TRBV12-4 and J usage is TRBJ2-5; no clear D. V was cut by 5 bases and J by 13 bases, with 26 bases left in between. The CDR3 is made up of 15 amino acids. The CDR3, as DNA: TGTGCCAGCAGTCCCCGCCCGCACGGGCAAGAGCCCCCGTACTTC. Encoded protein: CASSPRPHGQEPPYF.

The chain is built from TRBV27 and TRBJ2-7, with D possibly being TRBD1 or TRBD2 (5 bases each). The CDR3 sequence is 13 residues long. Trimming took off 5 bases at V and 3 bases at J, with 11 bases between the two ends. CDR1 and CDR2 from the germline V gene are MNHEY and SMNVEV (reference sequence). CDR3: CASSQGPHYEQYF. In nucleotides, the CDR3 is TGTGCCAGCAGTCAGGGACCCCACTACGAGCAGTACTTC.

This clonotype was detected many times. The gene calls are TRBV28 and TRBJ1-6, with no clear D. CDR3 length equals 13 residues. CDR1 and CDR2 from the germline V gene are MDHEN and SYDVKM. The V end lost 3 bases, the J end lost 8 bases, and 8 bases lay between the germline ends. The CDR3 bases are TGTGCCAGCAGTTTCCGGACGGATTCACCCCTCCACTTT. Protein product: CASSFRTDSPLHF.

This clonotype was detected ten times or more. The rearrangement joins TRBV29-1 to TRBJ2-5; the match to TRBD2 covers 7 bases. CDR3 length: 18 amino acids. The germline gives CDR1 SQVTM, CDR2 ANQGSEA. V dropped 1 base and J dropped 5; count of bases not matched to a gene: 19. The CDR3 DNA reads TGCAGCGTTGAAGTTTTAGGTCTAGGGAGGGTGTTGACGGAGACCCAGTACTTC. It encodes CSVEVLGLGRVLTETQYF.

The chain joins TRBV27 to TRBJ2-3, with D uncertain. Between the trimmed V and J ends, which lost 5 bases and 2 bases, there was a span of 17 bases. CDR3 length: 16 amino acids. Germline V lookup: CDR1 MNHEY, CDR2 SMNVEV (reference sequence). The CDR3 DNA reads as TGTGCCAGCAGTACAGTGAGAGGACCAGCCACAGATACGCAGTATTTT. Residues: CASSTVRGPATDTQYF.

This clonotype was seen a handful of times. V and J are TRBV10-3 and TRBJ1-2; 8 bases match TRBD1. The germline gives CDR1 ENHRY, CDR2 SYGVKD. Trimming at V came to 4 bases and at J to 2 bases, leaving 6 bases not matched to a gene. The CDR3 has 15 amino acids. The CDR3 coding sequence is TGTGCCATCAGTGTTGACAGGGGATCCAACTATGGCTACACCTTC. Amino acid sequence: CAISVDRGSNYGYTF.

In regard to this clonotype: This may come from a read error, since a much larger clone is one base off. Given the absence of the conserved phenylalanine or tryptophan at the CDR3 end, a read error is likely. The chain uses TRBV12-3 or TRBV12-4 and TRBJ2-7; 12 bases agree with TRBD1. Trimming removed 5 bases from V and 6 bases from J; junction bases left unmatched: 5. This CDR3 region has 14 residues. This CDR3 reads CASSPGDRGREQYS. CDR3 bases: TGTGCCAGCAGTCCGGGGGACAGGGGGCGCGAGCAGTACTCC.

The chain combines TRBV7-6 with TRBJ2-7, with a weak D call TRBD1 (5 bases). CDR1 is SGHVS and CDR2 is FNYEAQ in the germline V gene. The CDR3 spans 14 residues. Trimming shortened V by 1 base and J by 3 bases, and 10 bases separated the two germline ends. The CDR3 DNA follows: TGTGCCAGCAGCTTAGGGGGCGTAAACTACGAGCAGTACTTC. This sequence encodes CASSLGGVNYEQYF.

CDR3 DNA sequence: TGTGCCAGCAGCGGAGGCGACCGAAAAGCTTTCTTT. It yields the protein CASSGGDRKAFF. The rearrangement joins TRBV9 to TRBJ1-1; D call uncertain. V shed 3 bases and J shed 9 bases, with 12 bases lying between them. The germline CDR1 and CDR2 sequences are SGDLS and YYNGEE. The CDR3 is made up of 12 amino acids.

Remarks on this clonotype: This may be a read error, as it is one base from a much larger clone. The rearrangement uses TRBV4-3 and TRBJ1-4; D might be TRBD1 (6 bases). Germline CDR1 and CDR2: LGHNA and YSLEER. There are 15 residues in the CDR3. The CDR3 reads CASSRNRDSNEELFF. The CDR3 coding sequence is TGCGCCAGCAGCCGAAACAGGGACTCTAATGAAGAACTGTTTTTT.